This TCR beta chain comes out of a study of shared clonotypes between healthy human individuals. Study-level results: Rarefaction curves obtained for sorted subsets showed sequencing incomplete despite large depth. Generation probabilities were higher for clonotypes shared across all four sorted-subset donors than for unshared ones.

TCRdb's table, derived via immunoSEQ multiplex PCR, lists solely in-frame clones and lacks some. The table lists about 2 million clones, about 95% of them singletons. CD45RO-negative, CCR7-positively selected cells formed the naive CD8 fraction, excluding terminally differentiated effector memory CD45RA+ cells. The CDR3 length is 15 residues. Trimming removed 2 bases from V and 8 bases from J; junction bases left unmatched: 4. The germline V gene has CDR1 SGHRS and CDR2 YFSETQ. A remark on this clone: Its specificity is unknown.

The source of this sequence is a man younger than 35 in good health. The chain employs TRBV5-1 and TRBJ2-1; TRBD2 agrees at 13 bases. Sequenced: naive CD8+ T cells sorted from blood. The CDR3 DNA reads TGCGCCAGCAGCTTACTAGCGGGGGGGCGGCATGAGCAGTTCTTC. Translating it yields CASSLLAGGRHEQFF. Drawing the rest from reference TRBV5-1 and TRBJ2-1, the complete variable domain is KAGVTQTPRYLIKTRGQQVTLSCSPISGHRSVSWYQQTPGQGLQFLFEYFSETQRNKGNFPGRFSGRQFSNSRSEMNVSTLELGDSALYLCASSLLAGGRHEQFFGPGTRLTVL.